This T cell receptor beta chain was sequenced for a study of CD8+ T cells in alopecia areata. Study-level results: Scalp specimens additionally yield sequences from normal skin's resident alphabeta T cells. Higher clonality was seen in lesional scalp than in normal scalp, especially in alopecia totalis/universalis.

To note about this clone: The target antigen is unknown.

CDR3 length: 15 residues. The germline CDR1 and CDR2 sequences are MNHEY and SMNVEV (reference sequence). V was cut by 3 bases and J by 6 bases, with 15 bases left in between. cDNA serving as the sequencing template came from extracted, reverse transcribed RNA. The protocol was immunoSEQ multiplex PCR, while the TCRdb copy is restricted to in-frame clones and leaves out a portion. The table lists 100,000 to 150,000 clones, more than 30% of them singletons, with approximately 2.8% in the top ten. The chain links TRBV27 to TRBJ2-1; D uncertain. This TCR was sampled from a human donor with alopecia areata. The sequencing sample was made of CD4+ T cells sorted from blood. The CDR3 spells CASSLNPGWVNEQFF. The CDR3, as DNA: TGTGCCAGCAGTTTGAATCCCGGGTGGGTCAATGAGCAGTTCTTC.